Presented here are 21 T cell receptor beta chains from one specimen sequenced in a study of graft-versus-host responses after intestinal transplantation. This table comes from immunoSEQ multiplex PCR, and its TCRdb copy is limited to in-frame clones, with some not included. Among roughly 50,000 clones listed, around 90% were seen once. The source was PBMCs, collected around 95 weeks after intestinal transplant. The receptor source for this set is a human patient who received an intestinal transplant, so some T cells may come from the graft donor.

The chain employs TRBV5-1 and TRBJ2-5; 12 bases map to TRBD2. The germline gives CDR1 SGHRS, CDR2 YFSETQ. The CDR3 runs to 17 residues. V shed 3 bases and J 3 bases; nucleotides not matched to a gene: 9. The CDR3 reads CASSSTGTSGPKETQYF. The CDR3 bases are TGCGCCAGCAGCTCAACCGGGACTAGCGGGCCGAAAGAGACCCAGTACTTC.

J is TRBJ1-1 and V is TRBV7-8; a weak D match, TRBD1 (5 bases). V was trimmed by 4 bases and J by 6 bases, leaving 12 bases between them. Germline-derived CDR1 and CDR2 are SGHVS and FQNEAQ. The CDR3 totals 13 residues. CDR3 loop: CASSSPPGPEAFF. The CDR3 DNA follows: TGTGCCAGCAGCTCTCCCCCGGGACCTGAAGCTTTCTTT.

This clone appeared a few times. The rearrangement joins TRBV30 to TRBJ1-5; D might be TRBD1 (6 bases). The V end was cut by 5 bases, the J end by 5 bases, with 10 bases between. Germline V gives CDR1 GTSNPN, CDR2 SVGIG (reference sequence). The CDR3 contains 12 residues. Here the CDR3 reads CAWDRSDQPQHF. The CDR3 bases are TGTGCCTGGGACAGGTCTGATCAGCCCCAGCATTTT.

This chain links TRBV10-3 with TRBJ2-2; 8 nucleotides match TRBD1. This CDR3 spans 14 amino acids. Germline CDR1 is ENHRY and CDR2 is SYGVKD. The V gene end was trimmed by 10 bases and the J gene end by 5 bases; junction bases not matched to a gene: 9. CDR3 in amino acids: CASHPGGATGELFF. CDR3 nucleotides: TGTGCCAGCCACCCAGGGGGCGCGACCGGGGAGCTGTTTTTT.

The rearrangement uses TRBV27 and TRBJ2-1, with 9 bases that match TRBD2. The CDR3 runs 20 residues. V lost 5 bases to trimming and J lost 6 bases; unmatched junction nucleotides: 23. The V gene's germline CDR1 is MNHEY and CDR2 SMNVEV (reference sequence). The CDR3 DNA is TGTGCCAGCAGTGTTCGACTAGCGGAACCAAACTCGCCCTCACCCAATGAGCAGTTCTTC. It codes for CASSVRLAEPNSPSPNEQFF.

The CDR3 sequence: CASSSGRVQYF. The CDR3 DNA reads as TGTGCCAGCAGCTCGGGCAGGGTGCAGTACTTC. The rearrangement joins TRBV5-8 to TRBJ2-7, with D perhaps TRBD1 (5 bases). The length of the CDR3 is 11 residues. V lost 3 bases and J lost 9, with 10 bases in between. Germline V lookup: CDR1 SGHTS, CDR2 YDEGEE. Full variable domain (remainder filled in from reference TRBV5-8 and TRBJ2-7): EAGVTQSPTHLIKTRGQQATLRCSPISGHTSVYWYQQALGLGLQFLLWYDEGEERNRGNFPPRFSGRQFPNYSSELNVNALELEDSALYLCASSSGRVQYFGPGTRLTVT.

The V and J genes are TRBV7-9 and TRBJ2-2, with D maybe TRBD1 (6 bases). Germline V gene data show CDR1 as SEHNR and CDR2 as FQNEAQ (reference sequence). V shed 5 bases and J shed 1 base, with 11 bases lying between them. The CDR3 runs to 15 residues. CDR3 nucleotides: TGTGCCAGCAGCCGGCTACAGGGGAACACCGGGGAGCTGTTTTTT. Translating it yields CASSRLQGNTGELFF.

The CDR3 spells CASSFGGVHTEAFF. CDR3 sequence (DNA): TGTGCCAGCTCCTTTGGGGGCGTCCACACTGAAGCTTTCTTT. The chain carries TRBV7-6 and TRBJ1-1; D is possibly TRBD1 (6 bases). Trimming pared 8 bases from V and 3 bases from J, leaving 16 bases between. The CDR3 sequence is 14 residues long. CDR1 and CDR2 (germline): SGHVS, FNYEAQ.

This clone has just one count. As DNA, the CDR3 is TGTGCCAGCAGACGGACTTGCGCAGATACGCAGTATTTT. Protein: CASRRTCADTQYF. This rearrangement joins TRBV5-7 to TRBJ2-3; D is perhaps TRBD2 (5 bases). TRBV5-7 is given ORF status, its function remaining uncertain. The CDR3 sequence is 13 residues long. V was cut by 5 bases and J by 4 bases, with 11 bases left in between.

In DNA, the CDR3 is TGCGCCAGCAGCCAAGAGGGGGCGAATTCCTACAATGAGCAGTTCTTC. The encoded protein is CASSQEGANSYNEQFF. The chain joins TRBV4-1 to TRBJ2-1, with D perhaps TRBD1 (6 bases). The CDR3 covers 16 residues. V gave up 0 bases and J gave up 1 base, with 10 bases separating them. The V gene's germline CDR1 is MGHRA and CDR2 YSYEKL.

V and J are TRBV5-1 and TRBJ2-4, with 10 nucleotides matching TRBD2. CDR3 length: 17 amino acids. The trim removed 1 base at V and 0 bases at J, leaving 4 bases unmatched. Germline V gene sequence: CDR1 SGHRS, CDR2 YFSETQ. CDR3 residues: CASSLRAGGIAKNIQYF. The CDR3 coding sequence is TGCGCCAGCAGCTTGAGAGCGGGGGGGATAGCCAAAAACATTCAGTACTTC.

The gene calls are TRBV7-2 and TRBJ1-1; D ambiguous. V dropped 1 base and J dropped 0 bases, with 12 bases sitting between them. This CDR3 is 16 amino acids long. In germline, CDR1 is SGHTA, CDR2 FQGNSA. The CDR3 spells CASSLVGVGMNTEAFF. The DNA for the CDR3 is TGTGCCAGCAGCTTAGTCGGGGTGGGGATGAACACTGAAGCTTTCTTT.

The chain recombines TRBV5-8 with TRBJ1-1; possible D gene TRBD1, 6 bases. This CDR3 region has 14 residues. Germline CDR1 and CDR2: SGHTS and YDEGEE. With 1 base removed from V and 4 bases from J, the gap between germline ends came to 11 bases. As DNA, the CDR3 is TGTGCCAGCAGCTTGCGGGGGCGAGGCACTGAAGCTTTCTTT. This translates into CASSLRGRGTEAFF.

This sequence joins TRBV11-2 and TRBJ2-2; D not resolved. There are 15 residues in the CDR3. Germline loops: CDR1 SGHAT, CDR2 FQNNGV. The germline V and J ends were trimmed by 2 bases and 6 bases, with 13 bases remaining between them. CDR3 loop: CASSLSRVVAGELFF. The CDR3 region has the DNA TGTGCCAGCAGCTTATCAAGGGTTGTGGCCGGGGAGCTGTTTTTT.

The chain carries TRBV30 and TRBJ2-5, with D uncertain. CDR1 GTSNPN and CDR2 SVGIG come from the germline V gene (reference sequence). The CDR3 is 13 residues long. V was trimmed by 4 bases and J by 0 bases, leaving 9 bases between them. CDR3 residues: CAWIDSYQETQYF. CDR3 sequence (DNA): TGTGCCTGGATAGACTCTTACCAAGAGACCCAGTACTTC.

The CDR3 sequence: CASSTRQQLVYEQYF. Written as DNA, the CDR3 is TGCGCCAGCAGTACCCGACAGCAGCTGGTTTACGAGCAGTACTTC. The chain recombines TRBV23-1 with TRBJ2-7; possibly TRBD1 for D (5 bases). TRBV23-1 is recorded as an ORF, its role being uncertain. With 5 bases removed from V and 4 bases from J, the gap between germline ends came to 18 bases. This CDR3 spans 15 amino acids.

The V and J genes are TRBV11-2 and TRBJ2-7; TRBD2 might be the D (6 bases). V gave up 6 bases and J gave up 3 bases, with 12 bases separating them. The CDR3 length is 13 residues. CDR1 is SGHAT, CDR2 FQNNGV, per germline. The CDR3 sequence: CASSAGQGYEQYF. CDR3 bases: TGTGCCAGCAGTGCGGGGCAGGGCTACGAGCAGTACTTC.

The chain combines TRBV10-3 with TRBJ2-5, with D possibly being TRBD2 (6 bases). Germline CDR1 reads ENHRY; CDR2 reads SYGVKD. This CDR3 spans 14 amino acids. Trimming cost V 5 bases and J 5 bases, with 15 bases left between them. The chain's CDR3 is CAISKGASVETQYF. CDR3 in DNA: TGTGCCATCAGTAAAGGGGCTAGCGTGGAGACCCAGTACTTC.

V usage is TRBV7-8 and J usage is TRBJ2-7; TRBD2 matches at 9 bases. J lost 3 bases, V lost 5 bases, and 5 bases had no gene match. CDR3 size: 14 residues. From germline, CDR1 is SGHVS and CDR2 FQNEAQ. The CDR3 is CASSPSGARYEQYF. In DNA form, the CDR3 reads TGTGCCAGCAGCCCTAGCGGGGCCCGCTACGAGCAGTACTTC.

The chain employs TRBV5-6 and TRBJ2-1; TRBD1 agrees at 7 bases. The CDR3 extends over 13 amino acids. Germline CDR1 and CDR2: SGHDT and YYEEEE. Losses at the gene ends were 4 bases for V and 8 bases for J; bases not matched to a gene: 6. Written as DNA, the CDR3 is TGTGCCAGCAGCCTAGACAGGGCCCATGAGCAGTTCTTC. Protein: CASSLDRAHEQFF.

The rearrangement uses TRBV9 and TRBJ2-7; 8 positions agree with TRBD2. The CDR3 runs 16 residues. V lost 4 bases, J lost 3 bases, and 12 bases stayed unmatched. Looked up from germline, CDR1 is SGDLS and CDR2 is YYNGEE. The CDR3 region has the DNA TGTGCCAGCAGCCCATCCGGGGGGGGCGGATTCTACGAGCAGTACTTC. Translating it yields CASSPSGGGGFYEQYF.